This T cell receptor beta chain was sequenced in a study of cytomegalovirus exposure and HLA in healthy donors. The study ran its PCR with 60 Vbeta and 13 Jbeta primers. TCRdb's copy holds only in-frame clones and misses some; the assay was immunoSEQ multiplex PCR. The top ten hold roughly 5.8% of the sample, which has about 180,000 clones, over 75% seen once. Germline assignment: CDR1 SGHRS and CDR2 YFSETQ. The junction had 7 bases not matched to a gene; V was cut back by 4 bases and J by 3 bases. The CDR3 length is 15 residues. This receptor was taken from a man between 40 and 49 years old in good health and CMV-seropositive. The V gene is TRBV5-1, the J gene TRBJ2-1; TRBD2 aligns across 7 bases. The sequenced sample consisted of PBMCs. CDR3 nucleotide sequence: TGCGCCAGCAGCCCGGACCCGGGAGGCTACAATGAGCAGTTCTTC. It encodes CASSPDPGGYNEQFF.